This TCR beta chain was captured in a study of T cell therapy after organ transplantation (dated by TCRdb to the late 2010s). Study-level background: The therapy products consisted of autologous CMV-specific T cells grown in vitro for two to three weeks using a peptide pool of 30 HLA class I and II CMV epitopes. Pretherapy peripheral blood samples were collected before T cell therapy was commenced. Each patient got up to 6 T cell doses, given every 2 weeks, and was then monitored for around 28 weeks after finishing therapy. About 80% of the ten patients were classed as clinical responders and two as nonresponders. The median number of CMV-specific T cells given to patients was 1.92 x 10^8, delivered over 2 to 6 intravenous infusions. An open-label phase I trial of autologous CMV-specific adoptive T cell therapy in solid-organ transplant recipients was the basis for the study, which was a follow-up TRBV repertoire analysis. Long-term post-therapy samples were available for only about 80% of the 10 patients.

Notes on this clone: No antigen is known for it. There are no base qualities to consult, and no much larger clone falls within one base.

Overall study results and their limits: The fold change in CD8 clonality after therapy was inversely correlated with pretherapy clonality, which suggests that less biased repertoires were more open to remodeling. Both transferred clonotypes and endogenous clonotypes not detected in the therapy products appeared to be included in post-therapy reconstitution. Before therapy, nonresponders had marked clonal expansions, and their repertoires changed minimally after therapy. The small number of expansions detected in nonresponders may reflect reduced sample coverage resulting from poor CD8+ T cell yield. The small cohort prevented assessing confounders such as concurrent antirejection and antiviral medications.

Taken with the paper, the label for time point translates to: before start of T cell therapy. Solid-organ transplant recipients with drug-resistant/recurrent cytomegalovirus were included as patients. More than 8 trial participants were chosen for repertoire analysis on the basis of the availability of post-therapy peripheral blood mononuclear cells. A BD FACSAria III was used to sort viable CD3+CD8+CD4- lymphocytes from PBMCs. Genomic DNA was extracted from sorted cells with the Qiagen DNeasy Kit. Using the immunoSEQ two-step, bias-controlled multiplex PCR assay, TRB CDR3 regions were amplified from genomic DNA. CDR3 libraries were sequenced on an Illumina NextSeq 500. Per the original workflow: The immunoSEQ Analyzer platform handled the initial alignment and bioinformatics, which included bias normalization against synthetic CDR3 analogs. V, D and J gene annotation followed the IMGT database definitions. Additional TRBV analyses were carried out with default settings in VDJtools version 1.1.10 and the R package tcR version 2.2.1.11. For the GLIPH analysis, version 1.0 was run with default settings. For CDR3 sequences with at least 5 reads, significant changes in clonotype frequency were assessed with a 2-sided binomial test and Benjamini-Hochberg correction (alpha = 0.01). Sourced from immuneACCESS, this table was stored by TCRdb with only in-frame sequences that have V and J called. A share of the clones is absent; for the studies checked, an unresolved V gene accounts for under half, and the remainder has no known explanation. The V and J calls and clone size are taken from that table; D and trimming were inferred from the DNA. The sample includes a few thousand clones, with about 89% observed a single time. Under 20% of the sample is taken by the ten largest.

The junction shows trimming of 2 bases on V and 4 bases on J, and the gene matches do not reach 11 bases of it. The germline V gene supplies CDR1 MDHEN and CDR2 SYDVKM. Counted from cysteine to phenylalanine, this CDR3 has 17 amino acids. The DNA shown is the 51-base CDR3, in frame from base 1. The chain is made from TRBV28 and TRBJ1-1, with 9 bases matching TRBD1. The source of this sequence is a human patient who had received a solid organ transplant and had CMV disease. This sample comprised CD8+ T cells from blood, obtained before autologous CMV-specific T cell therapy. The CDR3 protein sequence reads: CASSLDWTGAGTTEAFF. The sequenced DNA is TGTGCCAGCAGTTTAGATTGGACAGGGGCCGGAACCACTGAAGCTTTCTTT.